A selection of T cell receptor beta chains follows, all from one sample in a study of glioma-infiltrating T cells after dendritic cell vaccination. Sequencing was performed with immunoSEQ multiplex PCR; in TCRdb, only in-frame clones are kept and a portion is missing. The sample has tens of thousands of clones, approximately 78% seen once. This specimen consisted of blood, obtained after dendritic cell vaccination. These receptor sequences come from a human donor with glioblastoma. Both conserved end residues are part of each CDR3. The D gene is left open where the match is weak. Some rows mark clone size as missing; the rest say once, few, many or name a class of expanded clone.

clone_size	v_call	j_call	d_call	cdr3_nt	cdr3_aa
-	TRBV2	TRBJ1-2	-	TGTGCCAGCCGGGCGGCAGGGTGGGACTATGGCTACACCTTC	CASRAAGWDYGYTF
once	TRBV25-1	TRBJ1-1	-	TGTGCCAGCAGCCGCGGTAATGAAGCTTTCTTT	CASSRGNEAFF
few	TRBV10-1	TRBJ1-2	-	TGCGCCAGCAGTGAGGACAGTAACTATGGCTACACCTTC	CASSEDSNYGYTF
-	TRBV5-1	TRBJ1-1	TRBD1	TGCGCCAGCAGCGGGGGACAGGGAGACACTGAAGCTTTCTTT	CASSGGQGDTEAFF
once	TRBV7-6	TRBJ1-3	TRBD1	TGTGCCAGCAGCTTAGGACAGGGAACTGGAAACACCATATATTTT	CASSLGQGTGNTIYF
-	TRBV7-3	TRBJ1-3	-	TGTGCCAGCAGCTTATCGGGGGGAAACACCATATATTTT	CASSLSGGNTIYF
-	TRBV2	TRBJ1-2	-	TGTGCCAGCAGTGAATTAGGGAGCGTGCAGGGCTACACCTTC	CASSELGSVQGYTF
-	TRBV7-9	TRBJ1-1	-	TGTGCCAGCAGCTTGGGGGGGATGAACACTGAAGCTTTCTTT	CASSLGGMNTEAFF
once	TRBV7-2	TRBJ1-2	TRBD1	TGTGCCAGCAGCGCCCGCCGGGGACAGGGGGCTATTGGCTACACCTTC	CASSARRGQGAIGYTF
-	TRBV11-2	TRBJ2-3	TRBD1	TGTGCCAGCAGCCCAGGGACAGACTTAAGCACAGATACGCAGTATTTT	CASSPGTDLSTDTQYF
-	TRBV19	TRBJ1-1	-	TGTGCCAGTAGTCTACAGGGTAGTCCAGGGGAAGCTTTCTTT	CASSLQGSPGEAFF
once	TRBV9	TRBJ2-1	TRBD2	TGTGCCAGCAGCCCCCAGGCCGGGACTAGCGACAACCGGGGTGAGCAGTTCTTC	CASSPQAGTSDNRGEQFF
-	TRBV2	TRBJ1-1	-	TGTGCCAGCAGTGAGTTAAGGGGCCCGAACACTGAAGCTTTCTTT	CASSELRGPNTEAFF
-	TRBV7-8	TRBJ2-5	TRBD2	TGTGCCAGCAGCTTAGGCCAGCGGGGGGGCCGGGAGACCCAGTACTTC	CASSLGQRGGRETQYF
-	TRBV29-1	TRBJ2-3	-	TGCAGCGGGAGGGTCACAGATACGCAGTATTTT	CSGRVTDTQYF
-	TRBV6-1	TRBJ1-2	TRBD1	TGTGCCAGCAGTGAAACCGGGACAGGGAAAAGTGGTGGCTACACCTTC	CASSETGTGKSGGYTF
few	TRBV6-6	TRBJ2-5	TRBD1	TGTGCCAGCAGTTCCCCCAGGACAGGGGGCCTCGCCCAGTACTTC	CASSSPRTGGLAQYF
-	TRBV4-1	TRBJ2-3	-	TGCGCCAGCAGCCTCCGCGATGGACATCTGGATACGCAGTATTTT	CASSLRDGHLDTQYF
-	TRBV5-1	TRBJ1-1	TRBD1	TGCGCCAGCAGCAAGATAGGACAGGAATCAGCTTTCTTT	CASSKIGQESAFF
-	TRBV4-2	TRBJ1-4	TRBD1	TGTGCCAGCAGCCCGCGTACCAGGGGGCTGACTAATGAAAAACTGTTTTTT	CASSPRTRGLTNEKLFF
-	TRBV2	TRBJ1-2	TRBD1	TGTGCCAGCAGTGAAGCGCTACAGGGGCGGAGTGGCTACACCTTC	CASSEALQGRSGYTF
many	TRBV6-4	TRBJ2-1	TRBD2	TGTGCCAGCAGTGACTCTAGCGGGGGGGCCGATGAGCAGTTCTTC	CASSDSSGGADEQFF
-	TRBV6-5	TRBJ2-7	-	TGTGCCAGCAGTCAAATCCCCCCCTACGAGCAGTACTTC	CASSQIPPYEQYF
-	TRBV12-5	TRBJ1-5	-	TGTGCTAGTGGTTTGAAAGCGGACCAGCCCCAGCATTTT	CASGLKADQPQHF
-	TRBV2	TRBJ1-4	TRBD1	TGTGCCAGCAGTTTACAGACAGGGGCTAATGAAAAACTGTTTTTT	CASSLQTGANEKLFF
-	TRBV7-9	TRBJ2-3	TRBD1	TGTGCCAGCAGCGGGGGGGACAGGGCTACAGATACGCAGTATTTT	CASSGGDRATDTQYF
-	TRBV5-6	TRBJ2-7	TRBD1	TGTGCCAGCAGCAGCGGGACAGGGCGGGCCTACGAGCAGTACTTC	CASSSGTGRAYEQYF
-	TRBV5-1	TRBJ1-1	-	TGCGCCAGCAGCTCGACAACCCCGAACACTGAAGCTTTCTTT	CASSSTTPNTEAFF
many	TRBV6-1	TRBJ1-1	-	TGTGCCAGCGTTCGACAGAGCTTCGCTGAAGCTTTCTTT	CASVRQSFAEAFF
-	TRBV9	TRBJ2-5	-	TGTGCCAGCAGCGTTCAAAGCGGAGGCCAAGAGACCCAGTACTTC	CASSVQSGGQETQYF
-	TRBV5-1	TRBJ2-7	-	TGCGCCAGCAGCTCTGAGACAGGAGTCTCCTACGAGCAGTACTTC	CASSSETGVSYEQYF
-	TRBV14	TRBJ2-2	-	TGTGCCAGCGGAGGAAAGGTTTGGGCGAACACCGGGGAGCTGTTTTTT	CASGGKVWANTGELFF
-	TRBV7-3	TRBJ1-2	-	TGTGCCAGCAGCCAAGGTGGGGGCGGAGAGGGCTACACCTTC	CASSQGGGGEGYTF
-	TRBV6-1	TRBJ2-7	-	TGTGCCAGCAGTGACCTCAGGGGCGGGCAGTACTTC	CASSDLRGGQYF
few	TRBV19	TRBJ2-3	TRBD2	TGTGCCAGTAGTATGGGGGGGGACCGCACAGATACGCAGTATTTT	CASSMGGDRTDTQYF
-	TRBV5-6	TRBJ2-5	-	TGTGCCAGCAGTCCCGACAGAGCACTCCAAGAGACCCAGTACTTC	CASSPDRALQETQYF